This T cell receptor beta chain originates from a study of shared clonotypes between healthy human individuals. Study-wide points: Non-shared clonotypes displayed generation probabilities falling below those of clonotypes present in all four donors.

Note on this clone: The antigen is unknown.

Produced via immunoSEQ multiplex PCR; TCRdb's table is partial and in-frame only. The table has over a million clones, under 80% seen once; the top ten hold about 1.5%. CD4+ cells underwent separation, giving CD45RA+ naive and CD45RA-negative memory subsets. The CDR3 is 16 amino acids. Germline CDR1 and CDR2: LNHDA and SQIVND (reference sequence). The ends lost 0 bases at V and 3 bases at J; junction bases unmatched: 7. Sample: memory CD4+ T cells sorted from blood. Noted subset: CD45RA-negative fraction. This chain connects TRBV19 to TRBJ2-5; 7 nucleotides align to TRBD2. The origin of this receptor is a man between 18 and 35 years old in good health. DNA of the CDR3: TGTGCCAGTAGTATAGAGCTGCTAGCGGTCGAAGAGACCCAGTACTTC. This sequence encodes CASSIELLAVEETQYF.